These T cell receptor beta chains were read from a single sample in a study of regulatory T cells in long-lasting Graves disease. TCRdb used MiXCR to reprocess the multiplex PCR reads, holding one entry per CDR3 protein. The sample contains hundreds of thousands of distinct CDR3 sequences, less than 15% of which appear only once. These data were also filed under a second study, of T cells in Graves' hyperthyroidism and ophthalmopathy.

The starting material was peripheral blood mononuclear cells (PBMCs), obtained at new diagnosis, from a patient treated with antithyroid drugs. Every receptor here comes from a man aged 30-40 years with Graves disease. Each CDR3 is given with its conserved first and last residue. A D gene is named only where the DNA matches it firmly. A clone size is listed for some rows: how often the clone was seen (once, few, many), or a class if it is expanded.

size: few; V: TRBV20-1; J: TRBJ2-7; D: .; CDR3: CSAIGRTIYEQYF; DNA: TGCAGTGCTATCGGTAGGACTATCTACGAGCAGTACTTC
size: many; V: TRBV10-3; J: TRBJ2-2; D: .; CDR3: CAISGRTANTGELFF; DNA: TGTGCCATCAGTGGAAGGACAGCCAACACCGGGGAGCTGTTTTTT
size: many; V: TRBV18; J: TRBJ2-5; D: .; CDR3: CASSPSMEETQYF; DNA: TGTGCCAGCTCACCGTCTATGGAAGAGACCCAGTACTTC
size: many; V: TRBV7-9; J: TRBJ2-5; D: .; CDR3: CASSHYGRDLRVSQYF; DNA: TGTGCCAGCAGCCACTATGGGCGGGACCTCCGAGTGTCCCAGTACTTC
size: .; V: TRBV9; J: TRBJ2-7; D: TRBD2; CDR3: CASSVDLAGTYEQYF; DNA: TGTGCCAGCAGCGTAGATCTAGCGGGGACCTACGAGCAGTACTTC
size: many; V: TRBV11-2; J: TRBJ1-5; D: TRBD1; CDR3: CASSPGTGAYSNQPQHF; DNA: TGTGCCAGCAGCCCAGGGACAGGGGCGTATAGCAATCAGCCCCAGCATTTT
size: many; V: TRBV28; J: TRBJ1-3; D: .; CDR3: CASKGGSGNTIYF; DNA: TGTGCCAGCAAGGGGGGTTCTGGAAACACCATATATTTT
size: few; V: TRBV18; J: TRBJ2-3; D: .; CDR3: CASSPWMSSTDTQYF; DNA: TGTGCCAGCTCACCATGGATGTCAAGCACAGATACGCAGTATTTT
size: many; V: TRBV20-1; J: TRBJ2-7; D: TRBD2; CDR3: CSASRGSSYEQYF; DNA: TGCAGTGCTAGCCGCGGGAGCTCCTACGAGCAGTACTTC
size: many; V: TRBV7-9; J: TRBJ2-1; D: .; CDR3: CASSPDRWNEQFF; DNA: TGTGCCAGCAGCCCGGACAGATGGAATGAGCAGTTCTTC
size: few; V: TRBV19; J: TRBJ2-3; D: TRBD1; CDR3: CASSSDRATDTQYF; DNA: TGTGCCAGTAGCTCCGACAGGGCCACAGATACGCAGTATTTT
size: many; V: TRBV10-3; J: TRBJ2-5; D: TRBD2; CDR3: CATTGTSGKETQYF; DNA: TGTGCCACCACGGGCACTAGCGGGAAAGAGACCCAGTACTTC
size: many; V: TRBV10-1; J: TRBJ2-1; D: .; CDR3: CASSVSESYNEQFF; DNA: TGCGCCAGCAGTGTATCTGAATCCTACAATGAGCAGTTCTTC
size: .; V: TRBV29-1; J: TRBJ2-1; D: TRBD1; CDR3: CSVEEGQGAPSYEQFF; DNA: TGCAGCGTTGAAGAAGGACAGGGGGCCCCCTCCTACGAGCAGTTCTTC
size: few; V: TRBV5-1; J: TRBJ1-3; D: .; CDR3: CASSSDMGNTIYF; DNA: TGCGCCAGCAGCTCGGACATGGGAAACACCATATATTTT
size: .; V: TRBV19; J: TRBJ2-5; D: .; CDR3: CASSTTGQGGTQYF; DNA: TGTGCCAGTAGCACGACGGGCCAGGGAGGAACCCAGTACTTC
size: .; V: TRBV19; J: TRBJ2-1; D: .; CDR3: CASSIGGEQFF; DNA: TGTGCCAGTAGTATAGGGGGTGAGCAGTTCTTC
size: few; V: TRBV5-1; J: TRBJ1-6; D: TRBD1; CDR3: CASSIQGSDSPLHF; DNA: TGCGCCAGCAGCATACAGGGGTCGGACTCACCCCTCCACTTT
size: few; V: TRBV10-3; J: TRBJ2-3; D: .; CDR3: CAFSFSSTDTQYF; DNA: TGTGCCTTCAGCTTTTCTAGCACAGATACGCAGTATTTT
size: many; V: TRBV29-1; J: TRBJ1-2; D: .; CDR3: CSVMTELNYGYTF; DNA: TGCAGCGTTATGACAGAATTAAACTATGGCTACACCTTC
size: .; V: TRBV4-1; J: TRBJ1-5; D: .; CDR3: CASSPGGVGNQPQHF; DNA: TGCGCCAGCAGCCCGGGGGGGGTTGGCAATCAGCCCCAGCATTTT